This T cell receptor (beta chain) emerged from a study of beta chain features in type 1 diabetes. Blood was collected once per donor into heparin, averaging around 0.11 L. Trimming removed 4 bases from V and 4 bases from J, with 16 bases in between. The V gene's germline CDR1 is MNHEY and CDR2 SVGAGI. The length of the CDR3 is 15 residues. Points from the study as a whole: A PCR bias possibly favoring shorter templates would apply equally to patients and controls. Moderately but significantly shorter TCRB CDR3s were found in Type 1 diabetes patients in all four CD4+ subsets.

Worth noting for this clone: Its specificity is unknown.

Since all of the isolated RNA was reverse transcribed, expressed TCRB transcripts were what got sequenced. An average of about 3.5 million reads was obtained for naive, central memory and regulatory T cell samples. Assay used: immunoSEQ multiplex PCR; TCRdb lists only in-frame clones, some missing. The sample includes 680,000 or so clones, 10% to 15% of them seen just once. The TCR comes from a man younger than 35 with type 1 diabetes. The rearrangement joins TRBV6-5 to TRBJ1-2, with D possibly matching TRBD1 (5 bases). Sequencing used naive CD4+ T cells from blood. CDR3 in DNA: TGTGCCAGCAGTTTACGGACGGGGGGAGCCTATGGCTACACCTTC. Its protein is CASSLRTGGAYGYTF.